Listed here are 5 T cell receptor beta chains from one sample, sequenced in a study of patients and donors after allogeneic stem cell transplantation. TCRdb re-called the RT-PCR reads through MiXCR, storing one row per CDR3 protein. Among 190,000 or so distinct CDR3 sequences listed, more than 35% were seen once. Sequenced sample: blood, either unsorted or a sorted T cell fraction (not recorded which). These receptors all stem from a human donor who was either an allogeneic HSCT recipient or a stem cell or donor lymphocyte infusion donor (not recorded which). It is not recorded whose cells these are; they may come from a transplant donor.

V is TRBV5-1 and J is TRBJ1-6, with 10 bases lining up with TRBD1. The length of the CDR3 is 17 residues. Per germline, CDR1 SGHRS and CDR2 YFSETQ. Trimming cost V 4 bases and J 0 bases; bases outside gene matches: 4. The CDR3 DNA reads TGCGCCAGCAGCCCGGGACAGGGGAACTCCTATAATTCACCCCTCCACTTT. Translated, it gives CASSPGQGNSYNSPLHF.

This clonotype was picked up a small number of times. This rearrangement joins TRBV29-1 to TRBJ1-1; D not certain. This CDR3 is 14 amino acids long. The germline V and J ends were trimmed by 2 bases and 5 bases, with 15 bases remaining between them. The germline V gene encodes CDR1 SQVTM and CDR2 ANQGSEA. Written as DNA, the CDR3 is TGCAGCGTTGAAAGTCAGCCGAGAAGGACTGAAGCTTTCTTT. Translating it yields CSVESQPRRTEAFF. The full variable domain, with the rest looked up from reference TRBV29-1 and TRBJ1-1, is SAVISQKPSRDICQRGTSLTIQCQVDSQVTMMFWYRQQPGQSLTLIATANQGSEATYESGFVIDKFPISRPNLTFSTLTVSNMSPEDSSIYLCSVESQPRRTEAFFGQGTRLTVV.

This clonotype was detected a few times. The chain carries TRBV11-2 and TRBJ2-2, with 8 bases fitting TRBD2. CDR3 size: 15 residues. The germline V gene has CDR1 SGHAT and CDR2 FQNNGV. J gave up 4 bases and V 4 bases, and 5 bases lay outside the gene matches. Written as DNA, the CDR3 is TGTGCCAGCAGCTCCGGACTAGCCCCCACCGGGGAGCTGTTTTTT. Its protein is CASSSGLAPTGELFF.

The chain employs TRBV3-1 and TRBJ2-7; D may be TRBD1 or TRBD2 (5 bases each). From germline, CDR1 is LGHDT and CDR2 YNNKEL (reference sequence). The CDR3 length is 16 residues. Trimming cost V 4 bases and J 2 bases, with 18 bases left between them. CDR3 amino acids: CASSPELGDRPYEQYF. The CDR3 region has the DNA TGTGCCAGCAGCCCCGAGCTTGGGGACCGGCCCTACGAGCAGTACTTC.

This clonotype turned up a few times. This chain joins TRBV12-3 or TRBV12-4 and TRBJ2-1, with D uncertain. The V gene lost 4 bases and the J gene lost 6 bases, with 4 bases spanning the gap. The CDR3 extends over 11 amino acids. DNA of the CDR3: TGTGCCAGCAGTTCACTCAATGAGCAGTTCTTC. Its protein product is CASSSLNEQFF.